The clone carrying this T cell receptor (beta chain) was picked up one time. Its antigen is undetermined. This CDR3 is built from 15 residues. V was cut by 4 bases and J by 4 bases, with 13 bases left in between. Germline lookup yields CDR1 SEHNR and CDR2 FQNEAQ (reference sequence). Naive CD8 isolation took CD45RO-negative cells positively selected for CCR7 and excluded terminally differentiated effector memory CD45RA+ cells. These data are taken from a study of shared clonotypes between healthy human individuals. General observations from the study: Some clonotypes were shared by all four sorted-subset donors, while others were not shared. The non-shared ones had lower generation probabilities than the shared ones. Investigators expected sequencing depth to affect clonotype sharing among donors. Several donors showed sharing of 4.5% to 6% of naive CD4 clonotypes.

Method: immunoSEQ multiplex PCR; TCRdb's copy keeps in-frame clones and lacks some. The sample lists over 800,000 clones, about 92% occurring once. Sequencing input: naive CD8+ T cells sorted from blood. The clonotype originates from a man aged 25 to 40 in good health. This chain connects TRBV7-9 to TRBJ2-2, with a possible D match to TRBD1 (7 bases). CDR3 nucleotide sequence: TGTGCCAGCAGCTGGGCGGGACAGACCACCGGGGAGCTGTTTTTT. Translating gives CASSWAGQTTGELFF.